Below, one TCR beta chain is given with its context. The CDR3 is 15 amino acids. Germline lookup yields CDR1 SNHLY and CDR2 FYNNEI. V gave up 6 bases and J gave up 8 bases; unmatched junction bases: 8. This sample was included in a study of T cell responses to AZD1222 COVID-19 vaccine. Assay: immunoSEQ multiplex PCR; the TCRdb copy retains only in-frame clones and omits some. Here the sample spans about 140,000 clones, 80% to 95% being singletons. This TCR derives from an adult in good health. Sequenced material: peripheral blood, taken on day 0 of MenACWY control vaccination. This chain joins TRBV2 and TRBJ1-6; 9 nucleotides line up with TRBD1. The chain's CDR3 is CASRDTGGGYSPLHF. In DNA form, the CDR3 reads TGTGCCAGCAGGGACACAGGGGGCGGCTATTCACCCCTCCACTTT.